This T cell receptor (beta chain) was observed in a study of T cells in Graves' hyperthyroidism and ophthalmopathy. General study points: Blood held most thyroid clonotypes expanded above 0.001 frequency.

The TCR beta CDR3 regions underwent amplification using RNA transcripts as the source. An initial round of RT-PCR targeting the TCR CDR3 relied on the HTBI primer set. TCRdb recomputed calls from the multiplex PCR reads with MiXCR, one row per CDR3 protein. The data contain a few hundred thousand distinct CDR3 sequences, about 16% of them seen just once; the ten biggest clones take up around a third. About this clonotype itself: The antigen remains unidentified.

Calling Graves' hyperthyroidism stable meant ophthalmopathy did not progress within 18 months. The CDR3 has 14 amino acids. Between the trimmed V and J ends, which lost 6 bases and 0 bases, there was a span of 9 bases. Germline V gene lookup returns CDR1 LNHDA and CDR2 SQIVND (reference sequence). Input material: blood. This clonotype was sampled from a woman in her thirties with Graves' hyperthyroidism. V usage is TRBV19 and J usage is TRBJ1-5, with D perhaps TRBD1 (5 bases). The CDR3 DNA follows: TGTGCCAGTAGATTCGACAGTAGCAATCAGCCCCAGCATTTT. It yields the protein CASRFDSSNQPQHF.